These T cell receptor beta chains were read from a single sample in a study of cytomegalovirus exposure and HLA in healthy donors. The table came from immunoSEQ multiplex PCR; TCRdb's copy has only in-frame clones and leaves some out. The sample has some 130,000 clones, approximately 81% seen once. Material: PBMCs. These TCRs come from a male donor in good health and CMV-seronegative. Each CDR3 is given without its conserved first and last residue. The order of the fields is J gene, V gene, CDR3 protein.

J: TRBJ1-1; V: TRBV28; CDR3: ASGRGGDTEAF
J: TRBJ2-1; V: TRBV27; CDR3: ASSLSFATSAEQF
J: TRBJ1-1; V: TRBV9; CDR3: ASGGSMNTEAF
J: TRBJ2-6; V: TRBV6-5; CDR3: ASSYSSAGANVLT
J: TRBJ1-1; V: TRBV19; CDR3: ASRTALGGNTEAF
J: TRBJ2-4; V: TRBV4-3; CDR3: ASSQTTVAKNIQY
J: TRBJ1-1; V: TRBV28; CDR3: ASTIDRAQNTEAF
J: TRBJ2-7; V: TRBV28; CDR3: ASSPLDRTYEQY
J: TRBJ1-2; V: TRBV7-2; CDR3: ASSLAQGAALLYGYT
J: TRBJ2-7; V: TRBV11-3; CDR3: ASSLDRRGEQY
J: TRBJ2-3; V: TRBV7-9; CDR3: ASTMVGGPSTDTQY
J: TRBJ2-7; V: TRBV10-3; CDR3: AISESTGGGYEQY
J: TRBJ2-7; V: TRBV7-8; CDR3: ASSLRGVTGYDSYEQY
J: TRBJ2-7; V: TRBV9; CDR3: ASSGGQGSDEQY
J: TRBJ1-1; V: TRBV28; CDR3: ASRIRQGGMNTEAF
J: TRBJ2-1; V: TRBV5-1; CDR3: ASSLEDSSYNEQF
J: TRBJ2-2; V: TRBV27; CDR3: ASSLLTGGAGELF
J: TRBJ2-3; V: TRBV6-1; CDR3: ASSSGLGVGDTQY
J: TRBJ1-2; V: TRBV5-5; CDR3: ASSSRRPDRVRYGYT
J: TRBJ1-2; V: TRBV15; CDR3: ATSRDRQIGSDCT
J: TRBJ1-4; V: TRBV19; CDR3: ASRTGTGGKVLF
J: TRBJ1-3; V: TRBV19; CDR3: ASSIPTGEAGNTIY
J: TRBJ1-5; V: TRBV5-1; CDR3: ASSLGDRNQPQH
J: TRBJ2-7; V: TRBV6-1; CDR3: ASRTGTSDSYEQY
J: TRBJ2-3; V: TRBV5-6; CDR3: ASSTDRSTDTQY
J: TRBJ2-2; V: TRBV6-5; CDR3: ASNRGVNTGELF
J: TRBJ2-5; V: TRBV7-9; CDR3: ASSEPRGASYQETQY
J: TRBJ2-2; V: TRBV5-8; CDR3: ASSLRLTGELF
J: TRBJ2-1; V: TRBV10-3; CDR3: AISGDKAQDNEQF